A selection of T cell receptor beta chains follows, all from one sample in a study of shared clonotypes between healthy human individuals. Assay used: immunoSEQ multiplex PCR; TCRdb lists only in-frame clones, some missing. This table has about 380,000 clones, about 96% appearing once. The material sequenced was memory CD8+ T cells sorted from blood. All receptors derive from a man aged 30 to 45 in good health. CDR3s include the opening cysteine and the closing phenylalanine or tryptophan. A D gene is named only where the DNA matches it firmly. Rows give clone size only sometimes, using once, few, many, or a class for an expanded clone.

clone size	V gene	J gene	D gene	CDR3 DNA	CDR3 protein
-	TRBV7-9	TRBJ2-5	-	TGTGCCAGCAGCCCGTACTCACGGGGGGAGACCCAGTACTTC	CASSPYSRGETQYF
-	TRBV6-5	TRBJ2-7	-	TGTGCCAGCAGTAAAAGACAGGGAGGCTACGAGCAGTACTTC	CASSKRQGGYEQYF
-	TRBV5-1	TRBJ2-7	TRBD2	TGCGCCAGCAGCTTGGCTCTAGCGGGAGCCGAGCAGTACTTC	CASSLALAGAEQYF
-	TRBV25-1	TRBJ2-2	-	TGTGCCAGCAGTCGAATGGGGCAGGGGAGGGGCGGGGAGCTGTTTTTT	CASSRMGQGRGGELFF
-	TRBV4-2	TRBJ2-1	TRBD2	TGTGCCAGCAGCCAAGAGGCGGCTAGCGGACACAATGAGCAGTTCTTC	CASSQEAASGHNEQFF
once	TRBV7-2	TRBJ2-7	TRBD2	TGTGCCAGCAGCTTGGCTAGCGGCCGCACCTACGAGCAGTACTTC	CASSLASGRTYEQYF
-	TRBV4-1	TRBJ2-3	-	TGCGCCAGCAGCAACCGGCCCGGACTAGATACGCAGTATTTT	CASSNRPGLDTQYF
-	TRBV30	TRBJ1-2	-	TGTGCCTGGAAGGTGGCTAACTATGGCTACACCTTC	CAWKVANYGYTF
-	TRBV5-1	TRBJ2-5	-	TGCGCCAGCAGTCTGGGGTACCAGTTGGAAGAGACCCAGTACTTC	CASSLGYQLEETQYF
-	TRBV18	TRBJ2-5	-	TGTGCCAGCTCGCAGATGACAGGCCAGGGAGAGACCCAGTACTTC	CASSQMTGQGETQYF
-	TRBV19	TRBJ1-5	-	TGTGCCAGCCAATGGACAATCGCTAGCAATCAGCCCCAGCATTTT	CASQWTIASNQPQHF
-	TRBV7-2	TRBJ1-3	-	TGTGCCAGCAGCTTATTTCTTACGTCTGGAAACACCATATATTTT	CASSLFLTSGNTIYF
few	TRBV5-1	TRBJ2-1	-	TGCGCCAGCAGCTTGGCCTCCTACAATGAGCAGTTCTTC	CASSLASYNEQFF
-	TRBV10-3	TRBJ1-1	TRBD1	TGTGCCATCAGGACAGGGAGGACTGAAGCTTTCTTT	CAIRTGRTEAFF
-	TRBV30	TRBJ2-5	-	TGTGCCTGGAGTGTAGGGGCGGGGACCCAGTACTTC	CAWSVGAGTQYF
-	TRBV19	TRBJ2-3	TRBD2	TGTGCCAGTAGTATCGGGGGGAGCCTCGATACGCAGTATTTT	CASSIGGSLDTQYF
-	TRBV2	TRBJ2-1	-	TGTGCCAGCAGTGATAGTCCTTCCTACAATGAGCAGTTCTTC	CASSDSPSYNEQFF
-	TRBV28	TRBJ1-2	-	TGTGCCAGCAGTCCCCCTACAGTCTATGGCTACACCTTC	CASSPPTVYGYTF
-	TRBV7-2	TRBJ1-6	-	TGTGCCAGCAGCTTAGTGGGGGGAGGATATTCACCCCTCCACTTT	CASSLVGGGYSPLHF
-	TRBV28	TRBJ2-3	TRBD2	TGTGCCAGCAGTTCCCCTGGGGCTAGCGGGGTAGATACGCAGTATTTT	CASSSPGASGVDTQYF
once	TRBV19	TRBJ2-1	TRBD2	TGTGCCAGTAGTATGCTCCTAGCGGGGGACAATGAGCAGTTCTTC	CASSMLLAGDNEQFF
-	TRBV4-1	TRBJ2-3	-	TGCGCCAGCAGCTCGCAAGAAGGTCTGGGCGGGTGGGTAGCAGATACGCAGTATTTT	CASSSQEGLGGWVADTQYF
-	TRBV27	TRBJ1-4	TRBD1	TGTGCCAGCAGTTTATCGTCCTCTCATAGGGGGCGCGGGGAAAAACTGTTTTTT	CASSLSSSHRGRGEKLFF
-	TRBV7-9	TRBJ2-2	-	TGTGCCAGCAGCTTGGTTGCTGCCGGGGAGCTGTTTTTT	CASSLVAAGELFF
-	TRBV29-1	TRBJ2-1	-	TGCAGCGTTCTATACTTGGCGGAGTGGGCCTACAATGAGCAGTTCTTC	CSVLYLAEWAYNEQFF
once	TRBV11-2	TRBJ2-5	-	TGTGCCAGCAGCTTAGATTATCTCTCGGGAGTTAAGTACTTC	CASSLDYLSGVKYF
-	TRBV7-2	TRBJ2-2	-	TGTGCCAGCAGCTTAGTTTCTGCAAACACCGGGGAGCTGTTTTTT	CASSLVSANTGELFF
few	TRBV19	TRBJ2-7	TRBD1	TGTGCCAGTAGTATGGGGACAGGGGGCTACGAGCAGTACTTC	CASSMGTGGYEQYF
-	TRBV5-1	TRBJ1-3	TRBD1	TGCGCCAGCAGCTTGGCGGCAGGGGGGAACACCATATATTTT	CASSLAAGGNTIYF
once	TRBV9	TRBJ2-6	-	TGTGCCAGCAGCCCATATTCTGGGGCCAACGTCCTGACTTTC	CASSPYSGANVLTF
-	TRBV6-5	TRBJ1-4	-	TGTGCCAGCAGTTATTCTTCCAGGACGTCCGGTGAAAAACTGTTTTTT	CASSYSSRTSGEKLFF
-	TRBV13	TRBJ2-1	-	TGTGCCAGCAGCTGGAATAGGGGTTACAATGAGCAGTTCTTC	CASSWNRGYNEQFF
-	TRBV2	TRBJ2-7	TRBD1	TGTGCCAGCAGTGATCTACCGGGACAGGGATTTTACGAGCAGTACTTC	CASSDLPGQGFYEQYF
-	TRBV28	TRBJ2-2	-	TGTGCCAGCAGTTTATACAACACCGGGGAGCTGTTTTTT	CASSLYNTGELFF
-	TRBV6-5	TRBJ1-5	TRBD1	TGTGCCAGCAGTTACAGAGGGGGCCCCAATCAGCCCCAGCATTTT	CASSYRGGPNQPQHF
-	TRBV16	TRBJ2-3	-	TGTGCCAGCAGCCATTCAGGGAGCTCCACAGATACGCAGTATTTT	CASSHSGSSTDTQYF
-	TRBV5-1	TRBJ2-2	TRBD2	TGCGCCAGCAGCTTGGTCGGGACTAGCCATCTCGGGTGGAACACCGGGGAGCTGTTTTTT	CASSLVGTSHLGWNTGELFF
-	TRBV5-4	TRBJ1-6	TRBD1	TGTGCCAGCAGCTTGGCCGGGACAGGGGTATCACCCCTCCACTTT	CASSLAGTGVSPLHF
-	TRBV11-2	TRBJ1-1	TRBD1	TGTGCCAGCAGCCCGTTCCGGGACAGGGGGCTGAACACTGAAGCTTTCTTT	CASSPFRDRGLNTEAFF
-	TRBV4-1	TRBJ1-4	-	TGCGCCAGCAGCCATCTCCAGGGGAGGGAGGAAAAACTGTTTTTT	CASSHLQGREEKLFF
-	TRBV28	TRBJ2-7	-	TGTGCCAGCAGTTTCCAGGGTTCCTACGAGCAGTACTTC	CASSFQGSYEQYF
-	TRBV2	TRBJ2-2	TRBD2	TGTGCCAGCAGTCCCAGAGGGCCTAGCGGTACTAGCGGGGAGCTGTTTTTT	CASSPRGPSGTSGELFF
-	TRBV7-2	TRBJ2-7	-	TGTGCCAGCAGCAAAGAACAGGGAGTGCGCCGCGAGCAGTACTTC	CASSKEQGVRREQYF
-	TRBV9	TRBJ2-7	TRBD2	TGTGCCAGCAGCGTAGTTCCTAGCGGCTACGAGCAGTACTTC	CASSVVPSGYEQYF
-	TRBV19	TRBJ1-5	-	TGTGCCAGTAGTAGGCGGGGGAGCAATCAGCCCCAGCATTTT	CASSRRGSNQPQHF
-	TRBV28	TRBJ2-2	-	TGTGCCGGGCTCGGGGCTCTCACCGGGGAGCTGTTTTTT	CAGLGALTGELFF
-	TRBV19	TRBJ2-1	TRBD1	TGTGCCAGTAGTCCGGACAGGGGTACCAATGAGCAGTTCTTC	CASSPDRGTNEQFF
-	TRBV27	TRBJ1-1	-	TGTGCCAGCAGCTCCCCCGGGACTGAAGCTTTCTTT	CASSSPGTEAFF
-	TRBV5-1	TRBJ2-1	-	TGCGCCAGCAGCTTGGCCGCAGGGAGGCCCTACAATGAGCAGTTCTTC	CASSLAAGRPYNEQFF
-	TRBV6-6	TRBJ2-1	TRBD2	TGTGCCAGCAGTTACACCAGGACTAGCGGGCCCAATGAGCAGTTCTTC	CASSYTRTSGPNEQFF
-	TRBV6-5	TRBJ1-5	TRBD1	TGTGCCAGCAGTTCGGACAGGGCCCAGCCCCAGCATTTT	CASSSDRAQPQHF
-	TRBV5-1	TRBJ2-7	-	TGCGCCAGCAGCTTGTTAGGCGTTAGCGAGCAGTACTTC	CASSLLGVSEQYF
-	TRBV30	TRBJ2-1	TRBD2	TGTGCCTGGAGTCGTACTAGCGGGAGATATGAGCAGTTCTTC	CAWSRTSGRYEQFF